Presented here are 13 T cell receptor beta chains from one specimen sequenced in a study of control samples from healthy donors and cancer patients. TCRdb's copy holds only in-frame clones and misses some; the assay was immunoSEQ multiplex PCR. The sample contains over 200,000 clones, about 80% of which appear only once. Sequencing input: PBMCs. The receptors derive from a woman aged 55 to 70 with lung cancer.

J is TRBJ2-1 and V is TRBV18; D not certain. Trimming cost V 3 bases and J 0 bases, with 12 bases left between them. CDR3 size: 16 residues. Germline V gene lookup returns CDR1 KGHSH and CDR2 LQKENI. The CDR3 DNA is TGTGCCAGCTCACCGTCCGGGTTCAGCTCCTACAATGAGCAGTTCTTC. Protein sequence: CASSPSGFSSYNEQFF.

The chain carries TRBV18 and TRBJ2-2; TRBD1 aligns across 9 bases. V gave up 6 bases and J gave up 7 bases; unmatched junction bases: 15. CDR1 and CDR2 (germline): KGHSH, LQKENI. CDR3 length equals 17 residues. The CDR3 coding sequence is TGTGCCAGCTCCAGACCGGTGAGGACAGGGGAAGGCGGGGAGCTGTTTTTT. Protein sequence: CASSRPVRTGEGGELFF.

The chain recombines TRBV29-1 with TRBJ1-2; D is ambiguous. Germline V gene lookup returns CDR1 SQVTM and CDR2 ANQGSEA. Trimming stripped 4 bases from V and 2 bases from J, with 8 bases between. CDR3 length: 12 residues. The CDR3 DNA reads TGCAGCGTTGTGTTGGGGAACTATGGCTACACCTTC. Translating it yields CSVVLGNYGYTF.

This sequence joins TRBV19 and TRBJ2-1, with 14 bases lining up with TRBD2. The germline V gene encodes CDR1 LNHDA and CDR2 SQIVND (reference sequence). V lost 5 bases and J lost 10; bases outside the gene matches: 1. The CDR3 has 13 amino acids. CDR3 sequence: CASSGLAGGEQFF. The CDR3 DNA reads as TGTGCCAGTAGTGGACTAGCGGGAGGCGAGCAGTTCTTC.

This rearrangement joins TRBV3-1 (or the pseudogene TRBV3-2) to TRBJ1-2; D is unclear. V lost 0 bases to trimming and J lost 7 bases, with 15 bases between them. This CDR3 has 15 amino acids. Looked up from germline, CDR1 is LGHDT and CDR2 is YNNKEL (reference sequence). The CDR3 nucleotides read TGTGCCAGCAGCCAAGAGTTGGAGGGTGCCTCTGGCTACACCTTC. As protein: CASSQELEGASGYTF.

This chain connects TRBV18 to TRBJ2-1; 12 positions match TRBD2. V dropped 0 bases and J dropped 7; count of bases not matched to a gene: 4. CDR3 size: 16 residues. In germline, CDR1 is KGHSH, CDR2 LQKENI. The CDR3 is CASSPPLAGGPNEQFF. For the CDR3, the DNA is TGTGCCAGCTCACCACCCCTAGCGGGGGGGCCGAATGAGCAGTTCTTC.

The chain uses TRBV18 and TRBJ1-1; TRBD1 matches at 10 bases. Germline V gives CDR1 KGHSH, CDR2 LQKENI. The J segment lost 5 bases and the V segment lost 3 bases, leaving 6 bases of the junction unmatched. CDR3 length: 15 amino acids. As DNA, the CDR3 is TGTGCCAGCTCACCCATGACAGGGGGCGGAACTGAAGCTTTCTTT. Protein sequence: CASSPMTGGGTEAFF.

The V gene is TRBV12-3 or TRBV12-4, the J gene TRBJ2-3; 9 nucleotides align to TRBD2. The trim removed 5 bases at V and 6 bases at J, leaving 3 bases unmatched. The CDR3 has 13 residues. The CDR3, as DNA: TGTGCCAGCAGTGCTCTAGCGGGGGATACGCAGTATTTT. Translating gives CASSALAGDTQYF.

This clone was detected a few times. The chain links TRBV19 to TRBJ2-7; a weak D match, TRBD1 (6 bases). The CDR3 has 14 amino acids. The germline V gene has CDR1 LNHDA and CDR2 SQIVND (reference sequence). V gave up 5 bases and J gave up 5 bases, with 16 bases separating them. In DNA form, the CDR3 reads TGTGCCAGTAGTCAAGCAGGGGAGAAGAACGAGCAGTACTTC. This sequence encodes CASSQAGEKNEQYF. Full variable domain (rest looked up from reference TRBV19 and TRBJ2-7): DGGITQSPKYLFRKEGQNVTLSCEQNLNHDAMYWYRQDPGQGLRLIYYSQIVNDFQKGDIAEGYSVSREKKESFPLTVTSAQKNPTAFYLCASSQAGEKNEQYFGPGTRLTVT.

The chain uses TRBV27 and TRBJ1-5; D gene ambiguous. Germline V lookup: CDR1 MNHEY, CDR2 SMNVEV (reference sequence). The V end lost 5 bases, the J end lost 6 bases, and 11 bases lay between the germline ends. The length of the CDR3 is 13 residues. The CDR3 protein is CASSLGRGQPQHF. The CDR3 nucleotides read TGTGCCAGCAGTCTAGGTCGGGGTCAGCCCCAGCATTTT.

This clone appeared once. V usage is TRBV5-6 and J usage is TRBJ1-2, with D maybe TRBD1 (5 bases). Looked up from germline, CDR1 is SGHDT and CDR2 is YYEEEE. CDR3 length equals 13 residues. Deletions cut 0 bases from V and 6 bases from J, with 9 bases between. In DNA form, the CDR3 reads TGTGCCAGCAGCTTGGGCCAGGGTAATGGCTACACCTTC. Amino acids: CASSLGQGNGYTF.

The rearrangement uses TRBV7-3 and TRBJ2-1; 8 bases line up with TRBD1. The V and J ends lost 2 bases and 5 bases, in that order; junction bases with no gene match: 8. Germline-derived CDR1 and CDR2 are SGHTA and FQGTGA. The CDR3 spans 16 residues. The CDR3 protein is CASSLYSGTGNNEQFF. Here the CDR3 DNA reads TGTGCCAGCAGCTTATACTCCGGGACAGGAAACAATGAGCAGTTCTTC.

DNA for the CDR3: TGTGCCAGCAGTTACTACCAAGAGACCCAGTACTTC. It yields the protein CASSYYQETQYF. The chain carries TRBV6-2 or TRBV6-3 and TRBJ2-5, with unresolved D. The CDR3 runs 12 residues. In germline, CDR1 is MNHEY, CDR2 SVGEGT. Trimming stripped 1 base from V and 0 bases from J, with 0 bases between.